The entry below describes one T cell receptor (beta chain). The data derive from a study of T cells in Graves' hyperthyroidism and ophthalmopathy. Germline loops: CDR1 LNHNV, CDR2 YYDKDF (reference sequence). This CDR3 comprises 14 residues. V lost 4 bases, J lost 1 base, and 10 bases lay in between. Those with hyperthyroidism were 18 to 65 years old, newly diagnosed, and ill for under 2 months. What was amplified from RNA transcripts were TCR beta CDR3 regions. The primer set for the first-round RT-PCR of the TCR CDR3 was HTBI. MiXCR, applied by TCRdb to the multiplex PCR reads, yields one record per CDR3 protein. The sample shows 550,000 to 850,000 distinct CDR3 sequences, 15% to 20% of them seen only once.

This TCR came from a woman aged 45-59 years with Graves' hyperthyroidism that later progressed to Graves' ophthalmopathy. The genes are TRBV15 and TRBJ1-1, with D uncertain. Material: blood. The CDR3 sequence is CATSNERKNTEAFF. The DNA of the CDR3 is TGTGCCACCAGCAATGAGAGGAAGAACACTGAAGCTTTCTTT. Together with reference TRBV15 and TRBJ1-1, the CDR3 gives the full variable domain: DAMVIQNPRYQVTQFGKPVTLSCSQTLNHNVMYWYQQKSSQAPKLLFHYYDKDFNNEADTPDNFQSRRPNTSFCFLDIRSPGLGDTAMYLCATSNERKNTEAFFGQGTRLTVV.